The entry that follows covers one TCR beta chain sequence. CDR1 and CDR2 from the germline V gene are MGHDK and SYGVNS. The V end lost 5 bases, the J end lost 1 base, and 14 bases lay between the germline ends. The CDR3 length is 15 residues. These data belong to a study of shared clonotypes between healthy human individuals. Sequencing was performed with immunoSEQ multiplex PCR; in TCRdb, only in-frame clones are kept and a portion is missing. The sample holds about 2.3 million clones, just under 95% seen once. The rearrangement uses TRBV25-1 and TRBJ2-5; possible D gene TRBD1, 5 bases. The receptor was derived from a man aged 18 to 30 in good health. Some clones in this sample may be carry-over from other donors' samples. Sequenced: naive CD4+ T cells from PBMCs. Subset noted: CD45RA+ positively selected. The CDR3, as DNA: TGTGCCAGCAGTAGGGGTTGGGTGAGCCAAGAGACCCAGTACTTC. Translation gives CASSRGWVSQETQYF.